The rows below give T cell receptor beta chains drawn from one sample of a study of a mutant IDH1 vaccine in newly diagnosed glioma. Their cognate antigens are unknown. This table comes from immunoSEQ multiplex PCR, and its TCRdb copy is limited to in-frame clones, with some not included. The repertoire holds some 23,000 clones, with around 77% as singletons. Sequenced here: PBMCs, sampled from a glioma patient whose treatment included an IDH1 peptide vaccine. The receptors shown here come from a woman younger than 35 with glioma. The CDR3 runs from the conserved cysteine through the conserved F or W. The D gene is left open where the match is weak. Only some rows state a clone size, as once, few, many or a class for expanded clones.

NA,TRBV2,NA,TRBJ2-7,CASSEGPPGTYEQYF,TGTGCCAGCAGTGAAGGGCCCCCTGGAACCTACGAGCAGTACTTC
NA,TRBV4-1,few,TRBJ1-5,CASSQDLGESNQPQHF,TGCGCCAGCAGCCAAGATCTAGGGGAAAGCAATCAGCCCCAGCATTTT
TRBD2,TRBV2,NA,TRBJ2-5,CASSFPGTSGRSQETQYF,TGTGCCAGCAGTTTCCCCGGGACTAGCGGGAGGTCACAAGAGACCCAGTACTTC
TRBD1,TRBV11-3,NA,TRBJ2-3,CASSLGQKQTDTQYF,TGTGCCAGCAGCTTGGGACAGAAACAAACAGATACGCAGTATTTT
NA,TRBV9,NA,TRBJ1-2,CASSTGAGGYYGYTF,TGTGCCAGCAGCACCGGGGCGGGGGGTTACTATGGCTACACCTTC
NA,TRBV5-1,NA,TRBJ1-1,CASSLGGASKAFF,TGCGCCAGCAGCTTGGGGGGCGCTTCGAAAGCTTTCTTT
TRBD2,TRBV28,NA,TRBJ2-1,CASSRTSGTYNEQFF,TGTGCCAGCAGTCGGACTAGCGGGACATACAATGAGCAGTTCTTC
NA,TRBV6-1,NA,TRBJ2-7,CASSDPGNEQYF,TGTGCCAGCAGTGACCCGGGGAACGAGCAGTACTTC
TRBD1,TRBV9,NA,TRBJ1-4,CASSPAGTGVGEKLFF,TGTGCCAGCAGCCCAGCGGGGACAGGGGTGGGTGAAAAACTGTTTTTT
NA,TRBV6-1,few,TRBJ1-5,CASTPENSNQPQHF,TGTGCCAGTACCCCGGAAAATAGCAATCAGCCCCAGCATTTT
TRBD1,TRBV5-1,few,TRBJ1-1,CASSSEDRGKEAFF,TGCGCCAGCAGCTCCGAGGACAGGGGGAAAGAAGCTTTCTTT
NA,TRBV5-6,NA,TRBJ2-7,CASSAVSPYEQYF,TGTGCCAGCAGCGCGGTCTCCCCCTACGAGCAGTACTTC
NA,TRBV6-6,few,TRBJ1-1,CASIVTVKEAFF,TGTGCCAGTATAGTGACGGTGAAAGAAGCTTTCTTT
TRBD2,TRBV5-8,NA,TRBJ2-3,CASSFGRSTDTQYF,TGTGCCAGCAGCTTCGGGAGGAGCACAGATACGCAGTATTTT
NA,TRBV4-2,once,TRBJ1-3,CASSQDMSSGNTIYF,TGTGCCAGCAGCCAAGATATGAGCTCTGGAAACACCATATATTTT
TRBD1,TRBV19,NA,TRBJ2-7,CASSPTGENEQYF,TGTGCCAGTAGTCCGACAGGGGAGAACGAGCAGTACTTC
NA,TRBV4-2,once,TRBJ1-2,CASSQEYRTNYGYTF,TGTGCCAGCAGCCAAGAGTACAGAACTAACTATGGCTACACCTTC
TRBD2,TRBV5-1,NA,TRBJ2-3,CASSVIAGGPFTDTQYF,TGCGCCAGCAGTGTGATAGCGGGAGGGCCTTTCACAGATACGCAGTATTTT
TRBD2,TRBV10-3,NA,TRBJ2-3,CAGKRGFTDTQYF,TGTGCCGGCAAGCGGGGCTTCACAGATACGCAGTATTTT